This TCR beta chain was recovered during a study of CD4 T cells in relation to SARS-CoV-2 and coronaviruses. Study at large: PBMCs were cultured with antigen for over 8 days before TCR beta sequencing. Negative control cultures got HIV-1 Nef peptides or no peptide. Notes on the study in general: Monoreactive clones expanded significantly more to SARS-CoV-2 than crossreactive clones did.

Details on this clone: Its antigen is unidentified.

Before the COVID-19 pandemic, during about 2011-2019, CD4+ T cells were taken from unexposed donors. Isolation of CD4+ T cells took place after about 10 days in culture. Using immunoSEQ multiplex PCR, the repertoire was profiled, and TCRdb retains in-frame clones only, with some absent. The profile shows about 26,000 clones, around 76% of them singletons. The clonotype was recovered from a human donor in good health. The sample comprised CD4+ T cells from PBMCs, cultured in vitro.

The CDR3 coding sequence is TGTGCCAGCAGTTTCACGACGGGACGGAGGGGGGAGACCCAGTACTTC. Translation: CASSFTTGRRGETQYF. The chain couples TRBV11-2 to TRBJ2-5, with D perhaps matching TRBD1 or TRBD2 (6 bases each). The CDR3 runs 16 residues. Between the trimmed V and J ends, which lost 6 bases and 5 bases, there was a span of 22 bases. Germline CDR1 is SGHAT and CDR2 is FQNNGV.